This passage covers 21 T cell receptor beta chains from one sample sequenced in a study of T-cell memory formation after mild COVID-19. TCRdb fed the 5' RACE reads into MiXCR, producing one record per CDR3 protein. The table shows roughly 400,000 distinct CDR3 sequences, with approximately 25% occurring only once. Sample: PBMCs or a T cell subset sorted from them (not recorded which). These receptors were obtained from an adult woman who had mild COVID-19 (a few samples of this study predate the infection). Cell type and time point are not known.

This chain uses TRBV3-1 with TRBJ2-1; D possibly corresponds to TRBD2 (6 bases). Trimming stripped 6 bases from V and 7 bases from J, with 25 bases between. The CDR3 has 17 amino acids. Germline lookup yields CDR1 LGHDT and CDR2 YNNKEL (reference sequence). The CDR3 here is CASRPHGAGPSINEQFF. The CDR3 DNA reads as TGTGCCAGCAGACCTCATGGGGCGGGACCTAGTATTAATGAGCAGTTCTTC.

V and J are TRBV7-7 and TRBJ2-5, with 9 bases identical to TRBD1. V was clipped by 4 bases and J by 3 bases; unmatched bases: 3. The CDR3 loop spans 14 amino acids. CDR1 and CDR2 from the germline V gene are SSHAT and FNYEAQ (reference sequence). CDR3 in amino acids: CASSSTGGKETQYF. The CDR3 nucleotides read TGTGCCAGCAGCTCGACAGGGGGAAAAGAGACCCAGTACTTC. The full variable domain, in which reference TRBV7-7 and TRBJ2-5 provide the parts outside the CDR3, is GAGVSQSPRYKVTKRGQDVTLRCDPISSHATLYWYQQALGQGPEFLTYFNYEAQPDKSGLPSDRFSAERPEGSISTLTIQRTEQRDSAMYRCASSSTGGKETQYFGPGTRLLVL.

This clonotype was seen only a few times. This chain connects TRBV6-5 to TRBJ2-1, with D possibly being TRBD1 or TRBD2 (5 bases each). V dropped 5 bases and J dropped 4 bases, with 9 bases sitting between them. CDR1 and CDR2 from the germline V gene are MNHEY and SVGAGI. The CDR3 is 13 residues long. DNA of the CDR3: TGTGCCAGCAGTGACTACAGGTACAATGAGCAGTTCTTC. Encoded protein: CASSDYRYNEQFF.

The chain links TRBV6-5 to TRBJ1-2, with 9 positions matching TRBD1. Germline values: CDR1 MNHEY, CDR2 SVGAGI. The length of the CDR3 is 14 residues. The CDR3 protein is CDTVPGQGSYGYTF. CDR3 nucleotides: TGTGACACCGTACCGGGACAGGGTTCCTATGGCTACACCTTC.

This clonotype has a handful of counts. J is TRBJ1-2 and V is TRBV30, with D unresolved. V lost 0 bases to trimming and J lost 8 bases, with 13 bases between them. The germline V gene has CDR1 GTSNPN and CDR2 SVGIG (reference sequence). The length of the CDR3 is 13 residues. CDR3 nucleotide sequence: TGTGCCTGGAGTGTATCTAGGGTATACGGCTACACCTTC. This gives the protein CAWSVSRVYGYTF.

CDR3: CASSSYLTRPNYGYTF. The DNA for the CDR3 is TGTGCCAGCAGCTCATACTTAACTCGCCCTAACTATGGCTACACCTTC. This rearrangement joins TRBV7-9 to TRBJ1-2; unclear D gene. CDR1 and CDR2 from the germline V gene are SEHNR and FQNEAQ (reference sequence). The ends were cut back, 4 bases at V and 0 bases at J, with 15 bases in the middle. This CDR3 is built from 16 residues.

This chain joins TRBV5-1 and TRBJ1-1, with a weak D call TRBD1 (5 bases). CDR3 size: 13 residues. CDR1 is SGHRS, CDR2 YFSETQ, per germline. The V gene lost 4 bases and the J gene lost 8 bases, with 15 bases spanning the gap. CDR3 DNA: TGCGCCAGCAGCCCGGGACGGGACCTCGAAGCTTTCTTT. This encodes CASSPGRDLEAFF.

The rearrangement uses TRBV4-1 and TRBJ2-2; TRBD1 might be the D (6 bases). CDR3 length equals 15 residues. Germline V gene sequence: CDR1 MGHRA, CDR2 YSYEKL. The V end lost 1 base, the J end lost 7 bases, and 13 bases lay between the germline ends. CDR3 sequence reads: CASSQVVGASGELFF. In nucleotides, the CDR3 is TGCGCCAGCAGCCAAGTTGTGGGGGCTAGCGGGGAGCTGTTTTTT.

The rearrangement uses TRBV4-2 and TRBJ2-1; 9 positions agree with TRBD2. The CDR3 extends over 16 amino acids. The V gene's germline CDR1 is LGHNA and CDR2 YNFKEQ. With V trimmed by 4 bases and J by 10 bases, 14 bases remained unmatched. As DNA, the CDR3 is TGTGCCAGCAGCCCTGGGGGAGCGGGAGGTAGGGAAGAGCAGTTCTTC. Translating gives CASSPGGAGGREEQFF.

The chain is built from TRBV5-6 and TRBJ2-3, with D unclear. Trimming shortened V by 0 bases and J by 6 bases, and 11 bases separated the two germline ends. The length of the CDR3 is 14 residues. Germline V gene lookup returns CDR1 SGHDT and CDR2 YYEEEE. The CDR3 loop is CASSLADRWDTQYF. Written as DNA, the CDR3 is TGTGCCAGCAGCTTGGCGGACCGGTGGGATACGCAGTATTTT.

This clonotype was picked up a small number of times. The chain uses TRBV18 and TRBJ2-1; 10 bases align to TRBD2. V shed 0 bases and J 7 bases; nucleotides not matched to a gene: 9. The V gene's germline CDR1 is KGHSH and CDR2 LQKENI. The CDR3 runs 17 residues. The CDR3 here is CASSPPEALAGDNEQFF. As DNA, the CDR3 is TGTGCCAGCTCACCACCAGAAGCCCTAGCGGGGGATAATGAGCAGTTCTTC.

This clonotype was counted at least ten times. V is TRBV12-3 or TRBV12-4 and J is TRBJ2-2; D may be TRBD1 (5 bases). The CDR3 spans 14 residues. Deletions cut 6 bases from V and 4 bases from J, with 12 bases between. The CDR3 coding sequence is TGTGCCAGCAGCAAGACAGCCCTCACCGGGGAGCTGTTTTTT. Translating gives CASSKTALTGELFF.

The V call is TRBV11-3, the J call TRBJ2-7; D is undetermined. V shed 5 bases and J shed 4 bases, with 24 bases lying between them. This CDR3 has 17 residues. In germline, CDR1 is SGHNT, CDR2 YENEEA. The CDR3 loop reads CASSGPYLTLLYYEQYF. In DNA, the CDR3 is TGTGCCAGCAGCGGGCCCTACTTAACGCTTCTATATTACGAGCAGTACTTC.

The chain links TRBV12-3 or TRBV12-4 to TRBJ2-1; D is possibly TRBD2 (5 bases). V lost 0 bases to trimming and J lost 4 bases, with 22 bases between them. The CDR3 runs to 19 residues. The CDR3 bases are TGTGCCAGCAGTTTAGCTCCCTTATTCGCGGGCGCCTTTTACAATGAGCAGTTCTTC. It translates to CASSLAPLFAGAFYNEQFF.

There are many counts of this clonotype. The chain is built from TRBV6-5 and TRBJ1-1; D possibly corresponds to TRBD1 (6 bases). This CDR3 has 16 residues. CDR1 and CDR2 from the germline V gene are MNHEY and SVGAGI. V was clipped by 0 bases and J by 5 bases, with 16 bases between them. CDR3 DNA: TGTGCCAGCAGTTACTCGATTGCAGGGGAAGGTACTGAAGCTTTCTTT. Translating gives CASSYSIAGEGTEAFF.

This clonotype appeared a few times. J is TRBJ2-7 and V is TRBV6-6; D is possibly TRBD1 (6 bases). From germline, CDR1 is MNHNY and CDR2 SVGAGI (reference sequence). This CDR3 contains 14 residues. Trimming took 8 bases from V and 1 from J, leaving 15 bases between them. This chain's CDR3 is CASEEVQGSYEQYF. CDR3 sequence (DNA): TGTGCCAGCGAAGAGGTACAGGGATCCTACGAGCAGTACTTC.

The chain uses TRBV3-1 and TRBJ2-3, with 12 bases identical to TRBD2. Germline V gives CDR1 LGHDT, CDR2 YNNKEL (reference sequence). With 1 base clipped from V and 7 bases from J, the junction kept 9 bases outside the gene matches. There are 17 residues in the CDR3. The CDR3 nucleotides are TGTGCCAGCAGCCAAGGGCTCTGGACTAGCGGGAAGTATACGCAGTATTTT. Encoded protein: CASSQGLWTSGKYTQYF.

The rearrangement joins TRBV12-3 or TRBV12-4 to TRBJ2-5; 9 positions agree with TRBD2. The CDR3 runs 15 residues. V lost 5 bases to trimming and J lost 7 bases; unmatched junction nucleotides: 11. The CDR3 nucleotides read TGTGCCAGCAGTCCCTTGGCGGGGGGGTTGGGGACCCAGTACTTC. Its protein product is CASSPLAGGLGTQYF.

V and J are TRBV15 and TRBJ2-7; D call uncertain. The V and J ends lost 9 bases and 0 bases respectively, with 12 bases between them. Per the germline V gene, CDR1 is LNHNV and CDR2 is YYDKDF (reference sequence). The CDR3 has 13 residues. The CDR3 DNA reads TGTGCCACGAAGTTGTGGAGCTCCTACGAGCAGTACTTC. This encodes CATKLWSSYEQYF.

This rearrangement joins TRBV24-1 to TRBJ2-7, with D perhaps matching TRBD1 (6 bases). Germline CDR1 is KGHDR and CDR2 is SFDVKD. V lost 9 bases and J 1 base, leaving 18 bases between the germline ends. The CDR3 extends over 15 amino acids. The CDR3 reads CATESPGQRSYEQYF. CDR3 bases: TGTGCCACCGAGTCTCCGGGACAAAGATCCTACGAGCAGTACTTC.

Here the CDR3 reads CASSLLVVENYEQYF. DNA of the CDR3: TGTGCCAGCAGCTTATTGGTGGTTGAAAACTACGAGCAGTACTTC. V is TRBV7-9 and J is TRBJ2-7; D is uncertain. The CDR3 loop spans 15 amino acids. Trimming cost V 2 bases and J 3 bases, with 14 bases left between them. Germline CDR1 reads SEHNR; CDR2 reads FQNEAQ (reference sequence).